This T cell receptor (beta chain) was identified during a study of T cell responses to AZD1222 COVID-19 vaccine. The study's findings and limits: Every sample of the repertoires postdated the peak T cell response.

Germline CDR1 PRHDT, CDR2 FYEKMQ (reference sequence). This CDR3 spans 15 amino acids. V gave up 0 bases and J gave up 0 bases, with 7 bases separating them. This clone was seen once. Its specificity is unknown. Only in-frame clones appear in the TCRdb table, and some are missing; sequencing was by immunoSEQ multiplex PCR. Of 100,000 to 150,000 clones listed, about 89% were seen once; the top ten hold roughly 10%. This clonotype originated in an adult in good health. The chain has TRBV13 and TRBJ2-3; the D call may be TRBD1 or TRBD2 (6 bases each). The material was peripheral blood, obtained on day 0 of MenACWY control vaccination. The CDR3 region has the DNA TGTGCCAGCAGCTTAGGAGGGGGGAGCACAGATACGCAGTATTTT. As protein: CASSLGGGSTDTQYF.